These T cell receptor beta chains were read from a single sample in a study of cytomegalovirus exposure and HLA in healthy donors. The assay was immunoSEQ multiplex PCR, and TCRdb's table has in-frame clones only and misses some. The repertoire holds tens of thousands of clones, with roughly 88% as singletons. The sample was PBMCs. The receptor source for this set is a woman younger than 45 in good health and CMV-seronegative. The CDR3 runs from the conserved cysteine through the conserved F or W. The D gene is left open where the match is weak. The size field is filled for only some rows; it gives once, few, many or a size class.

d_gene: TRBD2
abundance: once
v_gene: TRBV2
j_gene: TRBJ2-3
CDR3aa: CASRETSGHTDTQYF
CDR3nt: TGTGCCAGCAGGGAGACTAGCGGACACACAGATACGCAGTATTTT

d_gene: TRBD2
abundance: NA
v_gene: TRBV10-3
j_gene: TRBJ2-3
CDR3aa: CAISESVAGAADTQYF
CDR3nt: TGTGCCATCAGTGAGTCGGTAGCGGGAGCGGCAGATACGCAGTATTTT

d_gene: TRBD1
abundance: NA
v_gene: TRBV11-2
j_gene: TRBJ2-5
CDR3aa: CASSLIRGSQETQYF
CDR3nt: TGTGCCAGCAGCCTCATCAGGGGGTCCCAAGAGACCCAGTACTTC

d_gene: TRBD1
abundance: NA
v_gene: TRBV6-5
j_gene: TRBJ1-1
CDR3aa: CASWDRGLGEAFF
CDR3nt: TGTGCCAGCTGGGACAGGGGGCTGGGTGAAGCTTTCTTT

d_gene: NA
abundance: NA
v_gene: TRBV19
j_gene: TRBJ1-1
CDR3aa: CASSLQGWTEAFF
CDR3nt: TGTGCCAGTAGCCTCCAGGGGTGGACTGAAGCTTTCTTT

d_gene: TRBD1
abundance: NA
v_gene: TRBV27
j_gene: TRBJ2-7
CDR3aa: CASQEGTGGYYEQYF
CDR3nt: TGTGCCAGCCAGGAAGGGACAGGGGGTTACTACGAGCAGTACTTC

d_gene: TRBD2
abundance: NA
v_gene: TRBV18
j_gene: TRBJ2-7
CDR3aa: CASSRSTSGSYDEQYF
CDR3nt: TGTGCCAGCTCACGATCGACTAGCGGGAGTTACGACGAGCAGTACTTC

d_gene: NA
abundance: NA
v_gene: TRBV5-1
j_gene: TRBJ2-7
CDR3aa: CASSSGQGWIAGVREQYF
CDR3nt: TGCGCCAGCAGCTCTGGACAGGGGTGGATAGCGGGAGTCCGGGAGCAGTACTTC

d_gene: TRBD2
abundance: NA
v_gene: TRBV7-2
j_gene: TRBJ2-1
CDR3aa: CASRHSGSSHNEQFF
CDR3nt: TGTGCCAGCCGGCATAGCGGGAGTTCCCACAATGAGCAGTTCTTC

d_gene: NA
abundance: NA
v_gene: TRBV6-5
j_gene: TRBJ2-1
CDR3aa: CASSWGRGLNNEQFF
CDR3nt: TGTGCCAGCAGTTGGGGTCGGGGGTTAAACAATGAGCAGTTCTTC

d_gene: TRBD1
abundance: NA
v_gene: TRBV27
j_gene: TRBJ1-2
CDR3aa: CASSPQGADSYGYTF
CDR3nt: TGTGCCAGCAGTCCCCAGGGGGCAGATAGCTATGGCTACACCTTC